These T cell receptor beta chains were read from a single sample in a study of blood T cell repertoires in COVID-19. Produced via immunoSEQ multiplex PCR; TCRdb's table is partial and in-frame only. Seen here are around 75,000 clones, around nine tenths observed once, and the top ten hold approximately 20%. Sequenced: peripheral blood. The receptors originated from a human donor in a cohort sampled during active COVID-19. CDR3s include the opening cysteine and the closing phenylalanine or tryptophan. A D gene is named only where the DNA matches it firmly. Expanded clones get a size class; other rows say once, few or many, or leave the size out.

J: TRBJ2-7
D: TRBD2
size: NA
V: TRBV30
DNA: TGTGCCTGGAGAGGTTGGCGGGAGGTTCGCGAGCAGTACTTC
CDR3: CAWRGWREVREQYF

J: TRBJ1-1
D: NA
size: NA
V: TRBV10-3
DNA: TGTGCCATCAGTCCCTCCTTTACCAGGAACACTGAAGCTTTCTTT
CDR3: CAISPSFTRNTEAFF

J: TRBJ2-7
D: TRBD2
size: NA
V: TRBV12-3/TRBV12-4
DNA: TGTGCCAGTACGACTAGCGGGAGTAACGAGCAGTACTTC
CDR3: CASTTSGSNEQYF

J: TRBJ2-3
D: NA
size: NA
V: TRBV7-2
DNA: TGTGCCAGCAGCTTAGCCTCAGATACGCAGTATTTT
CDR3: CASSLASDTQYF

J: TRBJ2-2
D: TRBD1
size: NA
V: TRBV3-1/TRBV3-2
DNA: TGTGCCAGCAGCCAAGAGGGGACAGCAGACACCGGGGAGCTGTTTTTT
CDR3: CASSQEGTADTGELFF

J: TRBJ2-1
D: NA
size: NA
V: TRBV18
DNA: TGTGCCAGCTCACCACCTAGCGGACCGTACAATGAGCAGTTCTTC
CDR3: CASSPPSGPYNEQFF

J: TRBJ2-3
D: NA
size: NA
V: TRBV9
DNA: TGTGCCAGCAGCAGAGACAGTGCCACAGATACGCAGTATTTT
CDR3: CASSRDSATDTQYF

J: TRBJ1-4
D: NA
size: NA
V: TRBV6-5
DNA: TGTGCCAGCACTCAGGTGGCCGCTAATGAAAAACTGTTTTTT
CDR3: CASTQVAANEKLFF

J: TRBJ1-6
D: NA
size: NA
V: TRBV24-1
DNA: TGTGCCACCAGTGATCCCCGGCCCCTCCACTTT
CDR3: CATSDPRPLHF

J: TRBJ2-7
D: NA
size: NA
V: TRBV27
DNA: TGTGCCAGCAGTTTTAACTTCATCCACGAGCAGTACTTC
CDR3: CASSFNFIHEQYF

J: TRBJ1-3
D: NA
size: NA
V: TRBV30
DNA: TGTGCCTGGACAGGGGCGCCCTCTGGAAACACCATATATTTT
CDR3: CAWTGAPSGNTIYF

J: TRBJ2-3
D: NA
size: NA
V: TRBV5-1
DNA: TGCGCCAGCAGCCTAGGCAACGAAGGGGCAGATACGCAGTATTTT
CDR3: CASSLGNEGADTQYF

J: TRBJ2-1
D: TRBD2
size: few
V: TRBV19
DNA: TGTGCCAGTAGGCCTTTAGCGGGTTTTACCTACAATGAGCAGTTCTTC
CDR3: CASRPLAGFTYNEQFF

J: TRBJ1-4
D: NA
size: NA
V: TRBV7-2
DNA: TGTGCCAGCAGCTTCCTAGTGAATGAAAAACTGTTTTTT
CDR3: CASSFLVNEKLFF

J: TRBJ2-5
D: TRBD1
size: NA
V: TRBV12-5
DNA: TGTGCTAGTGGTTTGGCAGGGGGACAAGAGACCCAGTACTTC
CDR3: CASGLAGGQETQYF

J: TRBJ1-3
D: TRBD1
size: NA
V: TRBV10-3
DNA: TGTGCCATCCGGGGGGGAACAGGGGCTGGAAACACCATATATTTT
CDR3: CAIRGGTGAGNTIYF

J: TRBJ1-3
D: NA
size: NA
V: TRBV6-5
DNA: TGTGCCAGCAGACAGGCTCAGACTGGAAACACCATATATTTT
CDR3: CASRQAQTGNTIYF

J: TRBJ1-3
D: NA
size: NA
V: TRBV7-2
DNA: TGTGCCAGCAGCCCGTCGGGAAACACCATATATTTT
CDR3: CASSPSGNTIYF

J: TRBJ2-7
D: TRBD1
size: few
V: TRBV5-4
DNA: TGTGCCAGCAGCTTGGGGACAGGGTTC
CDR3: CASSLGTGF

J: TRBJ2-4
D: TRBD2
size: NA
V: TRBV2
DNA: TGTGCCAGCATGAGAACCAGGGGCGGGAGGATTCAGTACTTC
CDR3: CASMRTRGGRIQYF

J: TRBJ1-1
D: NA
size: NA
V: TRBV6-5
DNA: TGTGCCAGCAGATTTCGACAGGTGAACACTGAAGCTTTCTTT
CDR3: CASRFRQVNTEAFF

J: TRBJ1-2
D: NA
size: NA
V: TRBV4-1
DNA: TGCGCCAGCAGCAGAACAGGGACCTATGGCTACACCTTC
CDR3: CASSRTGTYGYTF

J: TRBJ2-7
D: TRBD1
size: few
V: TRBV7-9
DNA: TGTGCCAGCAGCTCAACAGGGGAGAAGGGCGAGCAGTACTTC
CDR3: CASSSTGEKGEQYF

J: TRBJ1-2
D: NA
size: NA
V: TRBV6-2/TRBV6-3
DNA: TGTGCCAGCAGTTACCAAATGACAGGCTTCTATGGCTACACCTTC
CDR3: CASSYQMTGFYGYTF

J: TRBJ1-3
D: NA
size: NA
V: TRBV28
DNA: TGTGCCAGCAGTTTTCAGGGGACTATCTCTGGAAACACCATATATTTT
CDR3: CASSFQGTISGNTIYF

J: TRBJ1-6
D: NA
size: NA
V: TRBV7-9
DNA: TGTGCCAGCACGAAGGGGACATCAAATTCACCCCTCCACTTT
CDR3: CASTKGTSNSPLHF

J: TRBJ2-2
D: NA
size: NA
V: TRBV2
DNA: TGTGCCAGCAGTGAGGAGCACGGGGAGCTGTTTTTT
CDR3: CASSEEHGELFF

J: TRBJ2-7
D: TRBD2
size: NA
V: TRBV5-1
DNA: TGCGCCAGCAGCTTGACTAGCGGGAGGTCAAGCGAGCAGTACTTC
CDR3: CASSLTSGRSSEQYF

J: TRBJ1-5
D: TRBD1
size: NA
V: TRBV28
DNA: TGTGCCAGCAGTTGGACAGGGAGCAATCAGCCCCAGCATTTT
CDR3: CASSWTGSNQPQHF

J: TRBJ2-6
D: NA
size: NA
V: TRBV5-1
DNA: TGCGCCAGCAGCTTCGGAGGGCTATCTGGGGCCAACGTCCTGACTTTC
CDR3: CASSFGGLSGANVLTF

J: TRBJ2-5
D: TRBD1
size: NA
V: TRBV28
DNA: TGTGCCAGCAGTCCAATCGACAGGGGCAACCAAGAGACCCAGTACTTC
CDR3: CASSPIDRGNQETQYF

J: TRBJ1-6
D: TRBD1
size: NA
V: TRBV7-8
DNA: TGTGCCAGCAGCTTAGGACAGGGCAGTAATTCACCCCTCCACTTT
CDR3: CASSLGQGSNSPLHF

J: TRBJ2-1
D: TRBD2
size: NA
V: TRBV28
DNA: TGTGCCAGCAGTTTATTAGGGACTAGCGGGAGGTACAATGAGCAGTTCTTC
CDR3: CASSLLGTSGRYNEQFF

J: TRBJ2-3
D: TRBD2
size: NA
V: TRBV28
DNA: TGTGCCAGCAGTGCAACGCGCGGGAGGGGCCCAGATACGCAGTATTTT
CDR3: CASSATRGRGPDTQYF

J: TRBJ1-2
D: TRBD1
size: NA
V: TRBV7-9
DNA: TGTGCCAGCAGCTGGGGACAGGGGGCTACGGGCTACACCTTC
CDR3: CASSWGQGATGYTF

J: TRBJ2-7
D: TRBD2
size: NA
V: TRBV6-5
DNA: TGTGCCAGCAGTTACCGCTCTAGCGGGGCCTACGAGCAGTACTTC
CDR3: CASSYRSSGAYEQYF

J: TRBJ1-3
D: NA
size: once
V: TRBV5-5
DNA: TGTGCCAGCAGCCCAGGCGGGGGCTCTGGAAACACCATATATTTT
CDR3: CASSPGGGSGNTIYF

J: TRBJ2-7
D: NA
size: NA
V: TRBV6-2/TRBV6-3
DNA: TGTGCCAGCAGTTTTCTCGACAGGAGAGGGGCCTACTACGAGCAGTACTTC
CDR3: CASSFLDRRGAYYEQYF

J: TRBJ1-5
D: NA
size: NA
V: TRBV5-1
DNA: TGCGCCAGCACCCTTAGCCCCGCTAGCAATCAGCCCCAGCATTTT
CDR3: CASTLSPASNQPQHF

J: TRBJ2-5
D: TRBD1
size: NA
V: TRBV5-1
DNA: TGCGCCAGCAGCTTTTCAGGGGGAAGAGAGACCCAGTACTTC
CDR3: CASSFSGGRETQYF

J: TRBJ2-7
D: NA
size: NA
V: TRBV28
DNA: TGTGCCAGCACCCCAGGGGTGAGCGAGCAGTACTTC
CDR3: CASTPGVSEQYF

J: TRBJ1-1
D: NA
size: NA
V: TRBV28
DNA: TGTGCCAGCCGGAGCGGCCCTTCGAACACTGAAGCTTTCTTT
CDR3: CASRSGPSNTEAFF

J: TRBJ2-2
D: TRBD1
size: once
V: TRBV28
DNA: TGTGCCAGCAGCGCCAGGCGGACAGGGGGCTTAGGCGGGGAGCTGTTTTTT
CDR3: CASSARRTGGLGGELFF

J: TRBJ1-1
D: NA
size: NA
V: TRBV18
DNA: TGTGCCAGCTCACCACTGCTAAGCGACACTGAAGCTTTCTTT
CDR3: CASSPLLSDTEAFF

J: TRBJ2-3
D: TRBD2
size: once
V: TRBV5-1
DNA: TGCGCCAGCAGCCCGAGGCCTAGCGGGGGGTCAGATACGCAGTATTTT
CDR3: CASSPRPSGGSDTQYF

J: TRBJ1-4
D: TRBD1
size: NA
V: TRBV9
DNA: TGTGCCAGCAGCTCAACGTCGGGACAGTTAAATGAAAAACTGTTTTTT
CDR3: CASSSTSGQLNEKLFF

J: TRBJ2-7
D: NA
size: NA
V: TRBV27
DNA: TGTGCCAGCCGGTTTCAAGGGACGGGGGACTACGAGCAGTACTTC
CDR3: CASRFQGTGDYEQYF

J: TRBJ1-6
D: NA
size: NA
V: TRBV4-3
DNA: TGCGCCAGCAGCCAAGCAATCGGTTCACCCCTCCACTTT
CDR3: CASSQAIGSPLHF

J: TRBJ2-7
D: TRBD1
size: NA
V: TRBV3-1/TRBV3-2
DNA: TGTGCCAGCAGCCGCCGGGACAGTTCCGAGCAGTACTTC
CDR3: CASSRRDSSEQYF

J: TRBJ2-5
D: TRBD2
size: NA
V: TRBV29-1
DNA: TGCAGCGTTGGAGGGGGACTAGCGGGAGGAGAGACCCAGTACTTC
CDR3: CSVGGGLAGGETQYF

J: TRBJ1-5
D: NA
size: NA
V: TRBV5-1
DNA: TGCGCCAGCAGCGAAGGGCCGGGGCAGCCCCAGCATTTT
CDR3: CASSEGPGQPQHF

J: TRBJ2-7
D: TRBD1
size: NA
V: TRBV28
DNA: TGTGCCAGCAGGGGATTCGACAGGGCGTACGAGCAGTACTTC
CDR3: CASRGFDRAYEQYF

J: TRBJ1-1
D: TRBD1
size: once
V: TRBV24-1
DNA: TGTGCCACCAGTGATGCGGGACAGGACACTGAAGCTTTCTTT
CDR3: CATSDAGQDTEAFF

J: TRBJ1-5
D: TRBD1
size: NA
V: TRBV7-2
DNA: TGTGCCAGCAGCCCGACAGGGACCAATCAGCCCCAGCATTTT
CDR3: CASSPTGTNQPQHF

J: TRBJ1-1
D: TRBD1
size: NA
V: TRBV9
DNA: TGTGCCAGCAGCGTAGGTATGGACAGGGTGTGGGACACTGAAGCTTTCTTT
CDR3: CASSVGMDRVWDTEAFF

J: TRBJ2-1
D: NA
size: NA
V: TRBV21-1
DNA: TGTGCCATTGCGTCACCCGGGACACCGAGCAACAATGAGCAGTTCTTC
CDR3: CAIASPGTPSNNEQFF

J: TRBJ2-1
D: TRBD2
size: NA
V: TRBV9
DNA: TGTGCCAGCAGCCCGCCCCCGGGACTAGCGGGGGGTCGCTCCTACAATGAGCAGTTCTTC
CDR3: CASSPPPGLAGGRSYNEQFF